This T cell receptor beta chain comes out of a study of blood T cell repertoires in COVID-19. On the study more broadly: The origin of the acute and convalescent COVID-19 samples was the United States, Italy and Spain.

Original data processing: It was from reference gene primer amplification that nucleated cell counts were estimated. Here immunoSEQ multiplex PCR was the method, and the copy in TCRdb shows in-frame clones only, minus some. V and J calls and clone size are those listed in that table; D and trimming were worked out from the DNA. The table lists 200,000 to 250,000 clones, about 80% of them singletons. This CDR3 is 15 amino acids long. V was pared by 4 bases and J by 1 base, with 13 bases between. Germline V lookup: CDR1 PRHDT, CDR2 FYEKMQ (reference sequence). This clone was counted once. Participants came from around 25 US areas, aged about 18 to 95 years. Clinical histories supplied by participants themselves formed the basis of cohort assignment.

This sequence joins TRBV13 and TRBJ1-2; tentative D call: TRBD1 (5 bases). This TCR was recovered from a man between 60 and 75 years old who had recovered from COVID-19. Source material: PBMCs or T cells enriched from blood (not recorded which). The CDR3 loop is CASSSGRGDNYGYTF. As DNA, the CDR3 is TGTGCCAGCAGCTCAGGGCGGGGAGATAACTATGGCTACACCTTC.